Listed here are 16 T cell receptor beta chains from one sample, sequenced in a study of immune evolution from preneoplasia to lung adenocarcinoma (dated by TCRdb to the early 2020s). The library was obtained by the immunoSEQ multiplex PCR assay. TCRdb retrieved this table from immuneACCESS and kept in-frame rearrangements only. Not all clones are present; in checked studies, unresolved V genes account for under half, and no reason is known for the remainder. The sample table holds fewer than 10,000 clones, of which roughly 80% were seen once. The top ten clones comprise around 8.7% of the sample. Sequencing was performed on FFPE minimally invasive lung adenocarcinoma tissue. What this sample's cell subset or site label stands for: micro-invasive lung adenocarcinoma (MIA). The receptors were gathered from a donor at least 70 years old with lung adenocarcinoma.

The chain uses TRBV19 and TRBJ1-6, with 7 bases matching TRBD1. The germline CDR1 and CDR2 sequences are LNHDA and SQIVND (reference sequence). The CDR3 loop spans 14 amino acids. J lost 9 bases, V lost 7 bases, and 9 bases had no gene match. Here the CDR3 DNA reads TGTGCCAGTAAGACGACAGGGACTGGTTCACCCCTCCACTTT. It is translated as CASKTTGTGSPLHF.

V and J are TRBV6-1 and TRBJ2-7, with D tentatively TRBD1 or TRBD2 (5 bases each). Per germline, CDR1 MNHNS and CDR2 SASEGT. With 5 bases removed from V and 7 bases from J, the gap between germline ends came to 12 bases. This CDR3 region has 12 residues. The CDR3 is CASSKGTWEQYF. The CDR3 region has the DNA TGTGCCAGCAGTAAGGGGACGTGGGAGCAGTACTTC.

J is TRBJ2-2 and V is TRBV4-2; D gene unclear. Germline CDR1 and CDR2: LGHNA and YNFKEQ. The CDR3 is 16 amino acids. Trimming removed 4 bases from V and 5 bases from J, with 17 bases in between. For the CDR3, the DNA is TGTGCCAGCAGCCTATCGGGTTCGCTGGGGACCGGGGAGCTGTTTTTT. Its translation is CASSLSGSLGTGELFF.

The chain links TRBV15 to TRBJ1-5; D is ambiguous. This CDR3 is built from 14 residues. Trimming left V 5 bases short and J 6 bases short, with 14 bases between. Germline V lookup: CDR1 LNHNV, CDR2 YYDKDF (reference sequence). The CDR3 nucleotides read TGTGCCACCAGCTCAATAATTCTCGGTCAGCCCCAGCATTTT. The encoded protein is CATSSIILGQPQHF.

The chain is built from TRBV4-1 and TRBJ1-1; 7 bases match TRBD1. CDR3 length: 16 residues. Germline V CDR1 and CDR2: MGHRA, YSYEKL. Germline trimming cut 3 bases from V and 3 bases from J; bases unmatched to any gene: 10. CDR3: CASSHSNRGGDTEAFF. In DNA, the CDR3 is TGCGCCAGCAGCCATTCCAACAGGGGTGGGGACACTGAAGCTTTCTTT.

This clone was counted only a few times. The rearrangement joins TRBV19 to TRBJ1-1; no definite D call. Germline assignment: CDR1 LNHDA and CDR2 SQIVND (reference sequence). V lost 6 bases to trimming and J lost 7 bases, with 18 bases between them. This CDR3 comprises 14 residues. In DNA form, the CDR3 reads TGTGCCAGTAGCACAGCCGTCGGGAAGGGTGAAGCTTTCTTT. Residues: CASSTAVGKGEAFF.

V is TRBV6-6 and J is TRBJ2-7; D uncertain. Looked up from germline, CDR1 is MNHNY and CDR2 is SVGAGI (reference sequence). This CDR3 comprises 14 residues. V lost 5 bases and J 2 bases, leaving 13 bases between the germline ends. This CDR3 is CASSRAGRTYEQYF. Written as DNA, the CDR3 is TGTGCCAGCAGTAGGGCAGGCAGAACCTACGAGCAGTACTTC.

The table lists this clone with a count of one. J is TRBJ2-1 and V is TRBV5-1, with 11 bases that match TRBD2. This CDR3 contains 13 residues. Trimming took 4 bases from V and 9 from J; bases not matched to a gene: 3. CDR1 SGHRS and CDR2 YFSETQ come from the germline V gene. The CDR3 region is CASSALAGGEQFF. CDR3 DNA: TGCGCCAGCAGCGCGCTAGCGGGAGGTGAGCAGTTCTTC.

J is TRBJ2-7 and V is TRBV4-2; D is undetermined. The V end lost 0 bases, the J end lost 2 bases, and 8 bases lay between the germline ends. The germline gives CDR1 LGHNA, CDR2 YNFKEQ. This CDR3 is built from 14 residues. CDR3 residues: CASSQDSNPYEQYF. In DNA, the CDR3 is TGTGCCAGCAGCCAAGACTCAAACCCCTACGAGCAGTACTTC.

The chain has TRBV5-1 and TRBJ2-7, with TRBD1 matching over 7 bases. The CDR3 consists of 15 residues. J lost 2 bases, V lost 4 bases, and 9 bases had no gene match. The germline CDR1 and CDR2 sequences are SGHRS and YFSETQ. The CDR3 protein is CASSQTGVGAYEQYF. The DNA for the CDR3 is TGCGCCAGCAGCCAAACAGGGGTAGGCGCCTACGAGCAGTACTTC.

This chain uses TRBV6-6 with TRBJ2-7, with D hard to call. V lost 4 bases to trimming and J lost 3 bases, with 7 bases between them. Germline V gene lookup returns CDR1 MNHNY and CDR2 SVGAGI (reference sequence). The CDR3 is 12 residues long. CDR3 in amino acids: CASSSPNYEQYF. The CDR3 bases are TGTGCCAGCAGTTCGCCTAACTACGAGCAGTACTTC.

This chain links TRBV11-2 with TRBJ1-4; 7 positions agree with TRBD1. The V gene's germline CDR1 is SGHAT and CDR2 FQNNGV. This CDR3 contains 16 residues. Unmatched junction bases numbered 6, after V lost 2 bases and J lost 3 bases. The CDR3 DNA sequence: TGTGCCAGCAGCTTACCCCGACAGGGTCCTAATGAAAAACTGTTTTTT. Amino acids: CASSLPRQGPNEKLFF.

This chain joins TRBV30 and TRBJ1-1; D unresolved. With 4 bases removed from V and 7 bases from J, the gap between germline ends came to 16 bases. CDR3 size: 13 residues. The germline V gene has CDR1 GTSNPN and CDR2 SVGIG (reference sequence). The CDR3: CAWIGRVLGEAFF. The CDR3 region has the DNA TGTGCCTGGATTGGCCGTGTGTTGGGTGAAGCTTTCTTT.

This chain links TRBV28 with TRBJ1-3, with TRBD1 matching over 10 bases. V lost 2 bases and J lost 5; bases outside the gene matches: 3. The CDR3 totals 15 residues. Germline CDR1 and CDR2: MDHEN and SYDVKM. The CDR3 DNA reads as TGTGCCAGCAGTTTAGGGGGACAGGGGAGAAACACCATATATTTT. Translated, it gives CASSLGGQGRNTIYF.

This clone has a single count. The rearrangement links TRBV5-6 to TRBJ2-7, with TRBD1 matching over 7 bases. Germline V gene lookup returns CDR1 SGHDT and CDR2 YYEEEE. Trimming took 4 bases from V and 7 from J; bases not matched to a gene: 11. The CDR3 is 14 amino acids. CDR3 sequence reads: CASSLTGYGEEQYF. CDR3 nucleotides: TGTGCCAGCAGCCTGACAGGGTATGGTGAAGAGCAGTACTTC.

The V gene is TRBV6-5, the J gene TRBJ2-6; possible D gene TRBD1, 5 bases. CDR3 size: 15 residues. Deletions cut 6 bases from V and 0 bases from J, with 9 bases between. Germline-derived CDR1 and CDR2 are MNHEY and SVGAGI. The CDR3 DNA sequence: TGTGCCAGCAGCGATACAGGCTCTGGGGCCAACGTCCTGACTTTC. As protein: CASSDTGSGANVLTF.